The 5 T cell receptor beta chains presented below share a single source sample, sequenced in a study of blood T cell repertoires in COVID-19. TCRdb's table, derived via immunoSEQ multiplex PCR, lists solely in-frame clones and lacks some. The table includes 200,000 to 250,000 clones, around 85% detected once. The sequenced material came from PBMCs or T cells enriched from blood (not recorded which). These receptors were taken from a woman between 50 and 59 years old in a cohort exposed to, infected with or recovered from COVID-19 (not recorded which).

The chain is built from TRBV27 and TRBJ2-7, with 7 bases lining up with TRBD2. CDR1 and CDR2 (germline): MNHEY, SMNVEV (reference sequence). The CDR3 consists of 13 residues. The ends lost 4 bases at V and 6 bases at J; junction bases unmatched: 6. This CDR3 is CASSWVTGGEQYF. The CDR3 coding sequence is TGTGCCAGCAGTTGGGTTACGGGGGGCGAGCAGTACTTC.

This rearrangement joins TRBV7-6 to TRBJ2-3, with 16 bases identical to TRBD2. Germline V lookup: CDR1 SGHVS, CDR2 FNYEAQ. CDR3 length: 18 residues. With V trimmed by 5 bases and J by 9 bases, 14 bases remained unmatched. The CDR3 protein is CASSPPLRGLAGGPTQYF. CDR3 nucleotides: TGTGCCAGCAGCCCACCCCTACGGGGACTAGCGGGGGGGCCGACGCAGTATTTT.

The V call is TRBV4-2, the J call TRBJ2-5; TRBD1 agrees at 7 bases. Germline lookup yields CDR1 LGHNA and CDR2 YNFKEQ. V shed 3 bases, J shed 2 bases, and the junction held 3 bases outside the gene matches. This CDR3 comprises 14 residues. The CDR3 spells CASSQPGGQETQYF. CDR3 nucleotides: TGTGCCAGCAGCCAGCCAGGGGGACAAGAGACCCAGTACTTC.

The genes are TRBV19 and TRBJ2-1, with 12 bases aligning to TRBD2. Germline V gene sequence: CDR1 LNHDA, CDR2 SQIVND (reference sequence). J lost 4 bases, V lost 5 bases, and 3 bases had no gene match. The CDR3 is 15 amino acids. The CDR3 DNA reads TGTGCCAGTAGTTCCCTAGCGGGGGGGTACAATGAGCAGTTCTTC. It yields the protein CASSSLAGGYNEQFF.

J is TRBJ1-4 and V is TRBV23-1; D may be TRBD1 (5 bases). TRBV23-1 is treated as an ORF (open reading frame) with a function not yet certain. This CDR3 contains 16 residues. Between the trimmed V and J ends, which lost 0 bases and 13 bases, there was a span of 21 bases. Written as DNA, the CDR3 is TGCGCCAGCAGTCAATCGAGGGCGGGAGGACAAGACAGACTGTTTTTT. Its protein is CASSQSRAGGQDRLFF.